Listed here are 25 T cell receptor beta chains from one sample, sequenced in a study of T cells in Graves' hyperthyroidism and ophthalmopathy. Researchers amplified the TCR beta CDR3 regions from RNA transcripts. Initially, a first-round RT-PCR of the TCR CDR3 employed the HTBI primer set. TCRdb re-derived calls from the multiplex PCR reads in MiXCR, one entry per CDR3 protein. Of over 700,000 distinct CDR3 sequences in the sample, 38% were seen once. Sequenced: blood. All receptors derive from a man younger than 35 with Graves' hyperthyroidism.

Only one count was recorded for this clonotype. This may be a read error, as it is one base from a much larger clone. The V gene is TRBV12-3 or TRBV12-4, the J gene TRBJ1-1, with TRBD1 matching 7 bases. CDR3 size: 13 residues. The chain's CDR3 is CVSSYDRDTEAFF. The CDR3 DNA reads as TGTGTCAGCAGTTATGACAGGGACACTGAAGCTTTCTTT.

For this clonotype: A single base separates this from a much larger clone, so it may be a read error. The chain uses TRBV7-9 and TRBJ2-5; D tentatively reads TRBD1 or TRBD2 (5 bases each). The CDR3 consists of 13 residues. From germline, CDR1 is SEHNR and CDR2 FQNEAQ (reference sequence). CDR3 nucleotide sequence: TGTCCCAGCAGCTTAGGGGACGGCGGGACCCAGTACTTC. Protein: CPSSLGDGGTQYF.

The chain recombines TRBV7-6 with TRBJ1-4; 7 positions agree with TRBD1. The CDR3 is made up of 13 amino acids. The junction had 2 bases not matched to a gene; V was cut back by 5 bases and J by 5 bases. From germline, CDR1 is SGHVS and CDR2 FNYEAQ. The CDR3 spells CASSGTVNEKLFF. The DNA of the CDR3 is TGTGCCAGCAGCGGGACAGTCAATGAAAAACTGTTTTTT.

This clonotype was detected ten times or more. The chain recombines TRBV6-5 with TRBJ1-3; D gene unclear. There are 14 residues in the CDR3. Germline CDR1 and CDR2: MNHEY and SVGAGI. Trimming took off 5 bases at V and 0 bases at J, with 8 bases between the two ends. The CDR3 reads CASSPTVSGNTIYF. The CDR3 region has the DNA TGTGCCAGCAGTCCCACGGTCTCTGGAAACACCATATATTTT.

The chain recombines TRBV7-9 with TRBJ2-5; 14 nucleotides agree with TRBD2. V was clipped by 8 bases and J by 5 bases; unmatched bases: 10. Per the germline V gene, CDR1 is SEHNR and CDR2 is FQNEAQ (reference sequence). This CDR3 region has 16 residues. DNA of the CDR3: TGTGCCAGCGGATCATGGACTAGCGGGGGGCTTGAGACCCAGTACTTC. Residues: CASGSWTSGGLETQYF.

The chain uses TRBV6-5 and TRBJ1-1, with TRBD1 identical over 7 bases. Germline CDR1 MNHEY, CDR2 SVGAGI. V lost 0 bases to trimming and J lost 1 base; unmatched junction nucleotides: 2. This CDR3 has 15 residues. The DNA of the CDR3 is TGTGCCAGCAGTTACTCGACAGGGAGGAACACTGAAGCTTTCTTT. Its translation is CASSYSTGRNTEAFF.

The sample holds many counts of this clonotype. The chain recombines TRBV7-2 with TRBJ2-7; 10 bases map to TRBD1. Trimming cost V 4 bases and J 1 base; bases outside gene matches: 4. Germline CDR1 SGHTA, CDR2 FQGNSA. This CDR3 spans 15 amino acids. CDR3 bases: TGTGCCAGCAGCTCGCGGACAGGGGGATCCTACGAGCAGTACTTC. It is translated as CASSSRTGGSYEQYF.

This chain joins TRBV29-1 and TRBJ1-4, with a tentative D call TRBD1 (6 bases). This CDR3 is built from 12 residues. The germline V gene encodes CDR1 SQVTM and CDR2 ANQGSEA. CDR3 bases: TGCGCAGGGGTCGGACAGACGGAAAAACTGTTTTTT. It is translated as CAGVGQTEKLFF.

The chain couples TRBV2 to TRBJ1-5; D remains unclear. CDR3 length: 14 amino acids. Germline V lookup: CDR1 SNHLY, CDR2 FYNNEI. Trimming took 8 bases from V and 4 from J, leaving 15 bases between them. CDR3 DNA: TGTGCCAGCGTGGAAGTTTTGGGGAATCAGCCCCAGCATTTT. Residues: CASVEVLGNQPQHF.

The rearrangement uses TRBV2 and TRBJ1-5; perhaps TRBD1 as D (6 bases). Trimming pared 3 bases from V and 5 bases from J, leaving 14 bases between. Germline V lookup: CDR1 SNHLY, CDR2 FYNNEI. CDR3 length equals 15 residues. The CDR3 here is CASSDFRGGHQPQHF. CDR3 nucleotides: TGTGCCAGCAGTGACTTCCGAGGGGGGCATCAGCCCCAGCATTTT.

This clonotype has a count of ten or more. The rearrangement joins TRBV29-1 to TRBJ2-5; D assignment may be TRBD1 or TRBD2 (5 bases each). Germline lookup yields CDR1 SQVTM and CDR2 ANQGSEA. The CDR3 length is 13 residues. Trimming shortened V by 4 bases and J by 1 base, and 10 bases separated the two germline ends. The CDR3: CSVVGGGQETQYF. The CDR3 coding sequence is TGCAGCGTTGTAGGTGGGGGCCAAGAGACCCAGTACTTC.

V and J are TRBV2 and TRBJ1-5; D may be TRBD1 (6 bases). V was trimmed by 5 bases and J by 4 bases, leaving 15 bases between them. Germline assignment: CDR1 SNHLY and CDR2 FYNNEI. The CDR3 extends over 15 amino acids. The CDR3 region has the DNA TGTGCCAGCAGTAAGGGGGAGACAGCTAATCAGCCCCAGCATTTT. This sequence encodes CASSKGETANQPQHF.

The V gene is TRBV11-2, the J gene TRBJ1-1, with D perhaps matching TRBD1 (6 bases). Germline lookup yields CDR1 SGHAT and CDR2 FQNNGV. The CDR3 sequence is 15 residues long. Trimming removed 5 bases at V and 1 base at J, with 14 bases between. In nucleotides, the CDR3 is TGTGCCAGCAGCGATAGAAAACAGGGGAACACTGAAGCTTTCTTT. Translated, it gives CASSDRKQGNTEAFF.

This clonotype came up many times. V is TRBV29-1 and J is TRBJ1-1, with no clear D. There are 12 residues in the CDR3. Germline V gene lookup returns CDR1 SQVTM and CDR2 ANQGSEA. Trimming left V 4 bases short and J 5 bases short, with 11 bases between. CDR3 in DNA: TGCAGCGTTGTCTGGGGATGTACTGAAGCTTTCTTT. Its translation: CSVVWGCTEAFF. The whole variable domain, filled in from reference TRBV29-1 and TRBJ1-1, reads SAVISQKPSRDICQRGTSLTIQCQVDSQVTMMFWYRQQPGQSLTLIATANQGSEATYESGFVIDKFPISRPNLTFSTLTVSNMSPEDSSIYLCSVVWGCTEAFFGQGTRLTVV.

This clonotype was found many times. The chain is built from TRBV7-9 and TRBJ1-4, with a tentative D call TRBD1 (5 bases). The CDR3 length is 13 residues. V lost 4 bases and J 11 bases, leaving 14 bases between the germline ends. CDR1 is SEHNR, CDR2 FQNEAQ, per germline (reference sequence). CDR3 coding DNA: TGTGCCAGCAGCTCACCCCCAGGGTGGAAACTGTTTTTT. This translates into CASSSPPGWKLFF.

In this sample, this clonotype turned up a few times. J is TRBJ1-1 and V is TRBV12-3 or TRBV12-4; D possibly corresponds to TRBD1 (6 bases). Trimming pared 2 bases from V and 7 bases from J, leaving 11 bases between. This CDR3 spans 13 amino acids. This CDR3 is CASSLWGPLEAFF. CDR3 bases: TGTGCCAGCAGTTTATGGGGGCCGCTTGAAGCTTTCTTT.

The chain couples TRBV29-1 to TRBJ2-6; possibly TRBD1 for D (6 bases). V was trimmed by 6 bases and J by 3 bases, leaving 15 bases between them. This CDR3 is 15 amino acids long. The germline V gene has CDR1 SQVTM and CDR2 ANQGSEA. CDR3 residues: CSVAQGGFGANVLTF. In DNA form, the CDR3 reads TGCAGCGTCGCACAGGGTGGTTTTGGGGCCAACGTCCTGACTTTC.

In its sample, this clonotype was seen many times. In DNA, the CDR3 is TGTGCCACCAGCAGAGATTGGGGCGCAGGGGACACTGAAGCTTTCTTT. Residues: CATSRDWGAGDTEAFF. This chain connects TRBV15 to TRBJ1-1, with a possible D match to TRBD1 (6 bases). The germline V gene has CDR1 LNHNV and CDR2 YYDKDF (reference sequence). The CDR3 is 16 amino acids. V was cut by 0 bases and J by 3 bases, with 14 bases left in between.

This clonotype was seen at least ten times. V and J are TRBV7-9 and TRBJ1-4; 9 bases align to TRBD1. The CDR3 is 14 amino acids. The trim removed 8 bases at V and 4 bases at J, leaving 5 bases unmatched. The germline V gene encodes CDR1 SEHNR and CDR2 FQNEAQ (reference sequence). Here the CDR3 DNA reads TGTGCCAGCGTCCCGACAGGGGGTAATGAAAAACTGTTTTTT. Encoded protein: CASVPTGGNEKLFF.

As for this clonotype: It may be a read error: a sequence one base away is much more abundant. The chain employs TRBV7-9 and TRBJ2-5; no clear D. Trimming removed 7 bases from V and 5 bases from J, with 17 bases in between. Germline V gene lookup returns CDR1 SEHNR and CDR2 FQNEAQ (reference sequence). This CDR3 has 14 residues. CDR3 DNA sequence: TGTGCCAGCACCTTCGGTATTGGGATGGAGACCCAGTACTTC. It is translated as CASTFGIGMETQYF.

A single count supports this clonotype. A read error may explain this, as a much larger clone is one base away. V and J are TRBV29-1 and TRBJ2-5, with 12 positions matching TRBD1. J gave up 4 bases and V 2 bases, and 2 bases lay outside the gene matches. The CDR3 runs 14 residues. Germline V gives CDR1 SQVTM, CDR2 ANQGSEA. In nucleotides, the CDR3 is TGCAGCGTTGAATGGGACAGGGGGCGAGAGACCCAGTACTTC. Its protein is CSVEWDRGRETQYF.

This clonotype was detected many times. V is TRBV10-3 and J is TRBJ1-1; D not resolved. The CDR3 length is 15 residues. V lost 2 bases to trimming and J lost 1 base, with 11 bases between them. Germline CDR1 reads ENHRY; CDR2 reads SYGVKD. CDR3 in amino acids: CAISEREGRNTEAFF. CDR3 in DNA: TGTGCCATCAGTGAGAGGGAAGGTAGGAACACTGAAGCTTTCTTT.

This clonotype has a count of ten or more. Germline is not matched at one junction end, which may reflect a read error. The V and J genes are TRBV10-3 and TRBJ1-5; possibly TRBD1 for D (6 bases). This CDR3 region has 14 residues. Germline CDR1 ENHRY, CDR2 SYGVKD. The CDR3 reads CASSYRDSNQPQHF. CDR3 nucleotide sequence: TGTGCCAGCAGTTACAGGGATAGCAATCAGCCCCAGCATTTT.

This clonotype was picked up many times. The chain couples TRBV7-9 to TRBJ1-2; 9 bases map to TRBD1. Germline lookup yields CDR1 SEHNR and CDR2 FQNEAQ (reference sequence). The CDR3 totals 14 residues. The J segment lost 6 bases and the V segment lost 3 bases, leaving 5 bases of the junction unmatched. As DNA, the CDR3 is TGTGCCAGCAGCTTGGGGACAGGGCGGGATGGCTACACCTTC. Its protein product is CASSLGTGRDGYTF. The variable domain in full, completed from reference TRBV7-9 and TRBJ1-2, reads DTGVSQNPRHKITKRGQNVTFRCDPISEHNRLYWYRQTLGQGPEFLTYFQNEAQLEKSRLLSDRFSAERPKGSFSTLEIQRTEQGDSAMYLCASSLGTGRDGYTFGSGTRLTVV.

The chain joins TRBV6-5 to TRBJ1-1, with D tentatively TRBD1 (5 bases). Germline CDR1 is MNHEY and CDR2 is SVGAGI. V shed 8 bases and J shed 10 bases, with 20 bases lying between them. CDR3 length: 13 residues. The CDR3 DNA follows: TGTGCCAGCGCCGCTCGGGAAGGGGTGAGAGCTTTCTTT. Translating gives CASAAREGVRAFF.